Each of the 6 T cell receptor beta chains below was sequenced from the same sample in a study of T cell clonality in common variable immunodeficiency. Study conclusions and caveats: Common variable immunodeficiency TCR beta sequences reportedly had fewer deletions and N-nucleotide insertions.

These TCRs are of unknown antigen specificity. Libraries were prepared by immunoSEQ multiplex PCR; TCRdb keeps only in-frame clonotypes and omits some of them. This sample carries 15,000 to 25,000 clones, none of them present only once. Specimen: peripheral blood mononuclear cells. The receptors originated from a human donor with common variable immunodeficiency.

For this clone: With the read ending 3 residues before the CDR3 end, the germline J gene is used to fill in that end. V and J are TRBV7-9 and TRBJ1-2, with 7 bases fitting TRBD1. V lost 2 bases to trimming and J lost 7 bases; unmatched junction nucleotides: 7. The CDR3 is made up of 14 amino acids. Germline V gene sequence: CDR1 SEHNR, CDR2 FQNEAQ (reference sequence). The covered CDR3 bases are TGTGCCAGCAGCTTATTAAGGGACAGTGGTGGC. Translation: CASSLLRDSGG. In full, the CDR3 is CASSLLRDSGGYTF.

With respect to this clone: Read coverage stops 3 residues before the CDR3 terminus; the germline J gene supplies the remainder. The rearrangement joins TRBV7-9 to TRBJ2-3; possible D gene TRBD2, 5 bases. The CDR3 sequence is 14 residues long. Germline values: CDR1 SEHNR, CDR2 FQNEAQ (reference sequence). With 3 bases removed from V and 0 bases from J, the gap between germline ends came to 7 bases. The DNA read from the CDR3 is TGTGCCAGCAGCTTTGGCGGGAGCACAGATACG. Protein: CASSFGGSTDT. The whole CDR3 protein reads CASSFGGSTDTQYF. Together with reference TRBV7-9 and TRBJ2-3, the CDR3 gives the full variable domain: DTGVSQNPRHKITKRGQNVTFRCDPISEHNRLYWYRQTLGQGPEFLTYFQNEAQLEKSRLLSDRFSAERPKGSFSTLEIQRTEQGDSAMYLCASSFGGSTDTQYFGPGTRLTVL.

With respect to this clone: The read terminates 3 residues ahead of where the CDR3 ends, so the germline J gene completes it. The rearrangement links TRBV6-2 or TRBV6-3 to TRBJ2-7; D could derive from TRBD1 or TRBD2 (5 bases each). V lost 4 bases, J lost 3 bases, and 19 bases lay in between. The CDR3 runs to 16 residues. The germline V gene has CDR1 MNHEY and CDR2 SVGEGT. CDR3 sequence reads: CASSFAAPGSHYEQYF. Incomplete CDR3 DNA: TGTGCCAGCAGTTTCGCAGCCCCAGGGAGCCACTACGAG.

At least ten counts were recorded for this clone. The missing CDR3 end, 3 residues past where the read stops, is filled in from the germline J gene. The V gene is TRBV5-5, the J gene TRBJ1-4; D is possibly TRBD1 (5 bases). CDR3 length: 14 residues. With 0 bases removed from V and 7 bases from J, the gap between germline ends came to 10 bases. CDR1 is SGHKS, CDR2 YYEKEE, per germline (reference sequence). The part of the CDR3 DNA that was read is TGTGCCAGCAGCTTGGTGGGGGGGAGTGAAAAA. As protein: CASSLVGGSEK. Given in full, the CDR3 is CASSLVGGSEKLFF.

This clone was recorded a few times. The read comes to an end 3 residues before the CDR3 does, leaving the germline J gene to fill in the end. V and J are TRBV7-7 and TRBJ2-2; 9 bases are shared with TRBD1. V lost 2 bases and J lost 4; bases outside the gene matches: 8. The CDR3 consists of 17 residues. Germline V CDR1 and CDR2: SSHAT, FNYEAQ (reference sequence). CDR3 sequence reads: CASSLSFGTGLTGELFF. The CDR3 bases that were read are TGTGCCAGCAGCTTATCGTTCGGGACAGGGCTCACCGGGGAG.

This clone was detected only a few times. With the read ending 3 residues before the CDR3 end, the germline J gene is used to fill in that end. The V call is TRBV7-2, the J call TRBJ2-5; 7 bases agree with TRBD1. Germline CDR1 and CDR2: SGHTA and FQGNSA. V was pared by 5 bases and J by 0 bases, with 6 bases of the junction left unmatched. The CDR3 is made up of 15 amino acids. CDR3 loop: CASSLRGQYQETQYF. Incomplete CDR3 DNA: TGTGCCAGCAGCCTTAGGGGACAGTACCAAGAGACC.